The rows below give T cell receptor beta chains drawn from one sample of a study of T cells in narcolepsy. TCRdb keeps only in-frame clones here, not all; method: immunoSEQ multiplex PCR. The sample yields approximately 25,000 clones, roughly four fifths seen once. The sequenced sample consisted of memory (CD45RA-) CD4+ T cells from blood. Source of these receptors: a human donor in good health. Both conserved end residues are part of each CDR3. D genes are given only for firm matches. Only some rows state a clone size, as once, few, many or a class for expanded clones.

J,size,D,V,DNA,CDR3
TRBJ1-4,.,.,TRBV7-9,TGTGCCAGCAGGTCCGGGGGCACAACTAATGAAAAACTGTTTTTT,CASRSGGTTNEKLFF
TRBJ1-6,.,TRBD1,TRBV9,TGTGCCAGCAGCGTAGGTGACAGGGAACGATCCAGTTCACCCCTCCACTTT,CASSVGDRERSSSPLHF
TRBJ2-3,.,.,TRBV7-3,TGTGCCAGCAGCTTAACGCCATATAGCACAGATACGCAGTATTTT,CASSLTPYSTDTQYF
TRBJ2-2,few,.,TRBV10-1,TGCGCCAGCAGTGAATACGCCGGGGAGCTGTTTTTT,CASSEYAGELFF
TRBJ1-2,.,.,TRBV5-6,TGTGCCAGCAGCTCAGTCTATGGCTACACCTTC,CASSSVYGYTF
TRBJ2-2,once,TRBD2,TRBV2,TGTGCCAGCAGTATAACTAGCGGCACCGGGGAGCTGTTTTTT,CASSITSGTGELFF
TRBJ2-7,.,.,TRBV6-1,TGTGCCAGCACTCTGGGGTACGAGCAGTACTTC,CASTLGYEQYF
TRBJ1-1,.,TRBD1,TRBV6-5,TGTGCCACCGAACTCACAGGGGGAGTAGGAACTGAAGCTTTCTTT,CATELTGGVGTEAFF
TRBJ1-1,few,.,TRBV11-2,TGTGCCAGCAGCCCCCGACAGAACTTGAACACTGAAGCTTTCTTT,CASSPRQNLNTEAFF
TRBJ2-2,.,.,TRBV9,TGTGCCAGCAGCGTAGTAGCGGAGCCCACCGGGGAGCTGTTTTTT,CASSVVAEPTGELFF
TRBJ1-6,once,TRBD1,TRBV19,TGTGCCATTAGTCCGACAGGGGGTGATAATTCACCCCTCCACTTT,CAISPTGGDNSPLHF
TRBJ2-1,.,.,TRBV28,TGTGCCAGCAGTTTGGGTCTCAGAGGAGAGCAGTTCTTC,CASSLGLRGEQFF
TRBJ2-1,.,.,TRBV10-3,TGTGCCATCAGTGAGCTGGGGCCGGGGAATGAGCAGTTCTTC,CAISELGPGNEQFF
TRBJ2-5,.,TRBD2,TRBV18,TGTGCCAGCTCAGGACTAGCGGGAGTGAAGACCCAGTACTTC,CASSGLAGVKTQYF
TRBJ1-2,once,.,TRBV10-3,TGTGCCACTCAGTTGGGGGGCCCTGGCTATGACTACACCTTC,CATQLGGPGYDYTF
TRBJ1-2,.,.,TRBV14,TGTGCCAGCAGCCAAAGTCGGGCGGCCTCGGGTTGGTACTATGGCTACACCTTC,CASSQSRAASGWYYGYTF
TRBJ2-1,once,.,TRBV27,TGTGCCAGCAGTTTATCGCGGTCTTTGCGGAACTCCTACAATGAGCAGTTCTTC,CASSLSRSLRNSYNEQFF
TRBJ2-5,once,.,TRBV28,TGTGCCAGCAGGGGCTGGGACACGAGGCAAGAGACCCAGTACTTC,CASRGWDTRQETQYF
TRBJ2-7,.,TRBD1,TRBV5-6,TGTGCCACATACCCACAGGGGAGCTCCTACGAGCAGTACTTC,CATYPQGSSYEQYF
TRBJ1-5,.,TRBD1,TRBV2,TGTGCCAGCACAGGGGGCCTTCAGCCCCAGCATTTT,CASTGGLQPQHF
TRBJ1-5,.,.,TRBV5-1,TGCGCCAGCAGCTTGGTAGGGGGTTCAAATCAGCCCCAGCATTTT,CASSLVGGSNQPQHF